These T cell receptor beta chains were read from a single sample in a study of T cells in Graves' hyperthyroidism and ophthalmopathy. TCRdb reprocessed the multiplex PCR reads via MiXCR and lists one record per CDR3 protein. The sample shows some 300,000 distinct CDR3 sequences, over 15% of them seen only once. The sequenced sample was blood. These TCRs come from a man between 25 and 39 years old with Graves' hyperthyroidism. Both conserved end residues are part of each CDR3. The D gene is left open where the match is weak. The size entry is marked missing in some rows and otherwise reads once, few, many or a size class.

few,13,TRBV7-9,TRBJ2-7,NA,CASSISIAYEQYF,TGTGCCAGCAGCATAAGTATTGCCTACGAGCAGTACTTC
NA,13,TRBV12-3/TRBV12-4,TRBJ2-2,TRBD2,CASNEREVGELFF,TGTGCCAGCAATGAGCGGGAGGTGGGGGAGCTGTTTTTT
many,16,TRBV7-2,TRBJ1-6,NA,CASSPRTGKDNSPLHF,TGTGCCAGCAGCCCCCGCACCGGGAAAGATAATTCACCCCTCCACTTT
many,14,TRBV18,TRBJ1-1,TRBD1,CASSQQGAGTEAFF,TGTGCCAGCTCCCAACAGGGGGCTGGCACTGAAGCTTTCTTT
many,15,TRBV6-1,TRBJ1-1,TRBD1,CASRLDRGSGTEAFF,TGTGCCAGCAGGCTAGACAGGGGATCGGGAACTGAAGCTTTCTTT
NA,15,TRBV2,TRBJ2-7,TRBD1,CASREGQGVFYEQYF,TGTGCCAGCAGGGAAGGACAGGGGGTATTCTACGAGCAGTACTTC
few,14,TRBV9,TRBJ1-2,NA,CASSRTARQDFYTF,TGTGCCAGCAGCCGAACGGCTAGGCAGGATTTCTACACCTTC
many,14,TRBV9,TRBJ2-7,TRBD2,CASSPGLEAYEQYF,TGTGCCAGCAGCCCGGGACTAGAGGCCTACGAGCAGTACTTC
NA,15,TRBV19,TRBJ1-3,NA,CASSMGFDSGNTIYF,TGTGCCAGTAGTATGGGATTCGACTCTGGAAACACCATATATTTT
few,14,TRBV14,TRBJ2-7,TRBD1,CASSLRDRTHEQYF,TGTGCCAGCAGCCTCCGGGACAGGACCCACGAGCAGTACTTC
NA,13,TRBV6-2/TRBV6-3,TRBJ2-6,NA,CASSYSGANVLTF,TGTGCCAGCAGTTACTCCGGGGCCAACGTCCTGACTTTC
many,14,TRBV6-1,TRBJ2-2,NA,CAGGLLANTGELFF,TGTGCCGGAGGACTTTTAGCGAACACCGGGGAGCTGTTTTTT
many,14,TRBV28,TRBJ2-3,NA,CASTQVAFGDTQYF,TGTGCCAGCACCCAAGTGGCATTTGGGGATACGCAGTATTTT
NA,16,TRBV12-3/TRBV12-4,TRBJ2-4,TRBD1,CASSSGTGYNKNTQYF,TGTGCCAGCAGTTCCGGGACAGGGTATAACAAAAACACTCAGTACTTC
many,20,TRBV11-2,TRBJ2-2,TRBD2,CASSSQTGTSGRGTTGELFF,TGTGCCAGCAGCTCCCAAACCGGGACTAGCGGGAGGGGGACCACCGGGGAGCTGTTTTTT
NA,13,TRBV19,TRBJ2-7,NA,CASSLQAPYEQYF,TGTGCCAGTAGTCTTCAGGCTCCTTACGAGCAGTACTTC
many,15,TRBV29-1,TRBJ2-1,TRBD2,CSVEIGLAGVDEQFF,TGCAGCGTTGAAATCGGACTAGCGGGAGTGGATGAGCAGTTCTTC
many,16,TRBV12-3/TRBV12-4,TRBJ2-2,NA,CASNPAGTGIPGELFF,TGTGCCAGCAATCCCGCCGGGACGGGGATCCCCGGGGAGCTGTTTTTT
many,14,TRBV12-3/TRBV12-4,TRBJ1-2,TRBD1,CASSLAGQGGDYTF,TGTGCCAGCAGTTTAGCCGGACAGGGCGGTGACTACACCTTC
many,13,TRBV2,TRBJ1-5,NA,CASQPTSNQPQHF,TGTGCCAGCCAGCCAACTAGCAATCAGCCCCAGCATTTT
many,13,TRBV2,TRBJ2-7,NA,CASSSLGFNEQYF,TGTGCCAGCAGTTCTTTGGGATTTAACGAGCAGTACTTC
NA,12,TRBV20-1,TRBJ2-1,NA,CSARAVDNEQFF,TGCAGTGCTCGGGCGGTAGACAATGAGCAGTTCTTC
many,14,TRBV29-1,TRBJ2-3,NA,CSVTGRGGADTQYF,TGCAGCGTTACAGGGAGGGGTGGGGCAGATACGCAGTATTTT
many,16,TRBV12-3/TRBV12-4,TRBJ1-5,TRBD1,CASSSERQGGNQPQHF,TGTGCCAGCAGTTCCGAGAGACAGGGTGGCAATCAGCCCCAGCATTTT
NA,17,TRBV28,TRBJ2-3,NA,CASSLFAGRLSTDTQYF,TGTGCCAGCAGTTTATTTGCGGGACGGCTTAGCACAGATACGCAGTATTTT
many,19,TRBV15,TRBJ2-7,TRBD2,CATSRDLVTSGGSSYEQYF,TGTGCCACCAGCAGAGATCTCGTGACTAGCGGGGGTAGCTCCTACGAGCAGTACTTC
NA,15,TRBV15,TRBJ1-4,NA,CATSRVQVLNEKLFF,TGTGCCACCAGCAGAGTACAGGTCCTTAATGAAAAACTGTTTTTT
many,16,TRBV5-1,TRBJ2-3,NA,CASSLRGGRVTDTQYF,TGCGCCAGCAGCTTGCGAGGAGGACGGGTCACAGATACGCAGTATTTT
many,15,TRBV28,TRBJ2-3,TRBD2,CASSLTSGRPDTQYF,TGTGCCAGCAGTTTGACTAGCGGGAGGCCAGATACGCAGTATTTT
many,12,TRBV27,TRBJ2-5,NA,CASSNWQETQYF,TGTGCCAGCAGTAACTGGCAAGAGACCCAGTACTTC
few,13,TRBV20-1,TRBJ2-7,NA,CSAREAARGEQYF,TGCAGTGCTAGAGAAGCTGCTCGGGGCGAGCAGTACTTC
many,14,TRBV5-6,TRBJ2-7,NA,CASSLSLSVQEQYF,TGTGCCAGCAGCTTGTCTTTATCGGTGCAAGAGCAGTACTTC
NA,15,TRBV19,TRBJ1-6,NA,CASRFNTRETSPLHF,TGTGCCAGTAGGTTTAATACTCGGGAAACTTCACCCCTCCACTTT
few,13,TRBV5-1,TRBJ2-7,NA,CASSQELGIEQYF,TGCGCCAGCAGCCAAGAGTTAGGAATCGAGCAGTACTTC
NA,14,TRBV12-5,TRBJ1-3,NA,CASGPGDSGNTIYF,TGTGCTAGTGGCCCGGGTGACTCTGGAAACACCATATATTTT